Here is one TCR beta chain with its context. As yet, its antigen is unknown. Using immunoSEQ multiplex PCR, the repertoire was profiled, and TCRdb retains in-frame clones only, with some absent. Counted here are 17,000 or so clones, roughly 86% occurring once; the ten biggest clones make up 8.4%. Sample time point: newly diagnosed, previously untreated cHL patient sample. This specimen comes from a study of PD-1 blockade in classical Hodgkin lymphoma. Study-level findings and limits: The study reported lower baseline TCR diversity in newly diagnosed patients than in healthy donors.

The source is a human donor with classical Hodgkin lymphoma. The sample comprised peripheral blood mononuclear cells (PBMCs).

The CDR3 region is CAISARLAGGQGTGELFF. CDR3 sequence (DNA): TGTGCCATCAGTGCAAGACTAGCGGGAGGGCAAGGCACCGGGGAGCTGTTTTTT. The chain has TRBV10-3 and TRBJ2-2, with 14 bases lining up with TRBD2. J was trimmed by 4 bases and V by 4 bases; bases with no gene match: 8. In germline, CDR1 is ENHRY, CDR2 SYGVKD. The CDR3 totals 18 residues.